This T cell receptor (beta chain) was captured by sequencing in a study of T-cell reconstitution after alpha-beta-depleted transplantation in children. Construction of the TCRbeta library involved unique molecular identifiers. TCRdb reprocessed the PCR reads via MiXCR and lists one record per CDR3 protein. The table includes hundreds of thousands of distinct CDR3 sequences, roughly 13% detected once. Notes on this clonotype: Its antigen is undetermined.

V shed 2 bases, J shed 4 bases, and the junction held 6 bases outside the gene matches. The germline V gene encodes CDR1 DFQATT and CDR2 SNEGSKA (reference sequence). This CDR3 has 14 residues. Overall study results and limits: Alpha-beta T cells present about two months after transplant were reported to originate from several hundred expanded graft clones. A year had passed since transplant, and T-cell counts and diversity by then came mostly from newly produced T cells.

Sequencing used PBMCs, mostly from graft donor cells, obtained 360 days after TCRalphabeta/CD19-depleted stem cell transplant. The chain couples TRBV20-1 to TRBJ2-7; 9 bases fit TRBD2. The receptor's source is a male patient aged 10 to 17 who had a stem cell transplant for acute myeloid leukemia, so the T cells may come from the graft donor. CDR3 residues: CSARKTSGLYEQYF. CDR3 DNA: TGCAGTGCTAGAAAGACTAGCGGACTATACGAGCAGTACTTC.